This TCR beta chain was found in a study of blood T cells in healthy people across ages. Whole-study context: Per every two T cells, about one barcoded beta molecule was captured by template switching. Study-wide findings and caveats: Estimates of total diversity, which came from one million sequenced T cells, were considered to be underestimates. The study could not conclusively compare naive and antigen-experienced cells, given its unsorted PBMCs. Per million T cells, TCR beta diversity dropped roughly linearly as age increased.

This clonotype was recorded only once. Its antigen is as yet unknown. Germline V gene sequence: CDR1 SGHDT, CDR2 YYEEEE. The CDR3 runs 15 residues. V lost 3 bases and J lost 0, with 13 bases in between. Primers used in a second PCR of roughly 6 to 12 cycles were a sample-barcoded 5' primer and a J-beta primer mix. TCRdb analysed the 5' RACE reads with MiXCR anew, one entry per CDR3 protein. The sample holds just over 800,000 distinct CDR3 sequences, around two thirds seen once. What was sequenced was blood. The clonotype originates from a man under 40 in good health. This chain connects TRBV5-6 to TRBJ2-7; D remains ambiguous. CDR3 loop: CASSSLPVVSYEQYF. CDR3 bases: TGTGCCAGCAGCTCCCTGCCGGTCGTCTCCTACGAGCAGTACTTC.